These 20 T cell receptor beta chains originate from one sample sequenced in a study of T cell responses to AZD1222 COVID-19 vaccine. The repertoire was sequenced with immunoSEQ multiplex PCR; TCRdb's copy has only in-frame clones and lacks some. The sample yields around 120,000 clones, approximately 88% seen once. Sequencing used peripheral blood, obtained on day 0 of MenACWY control vaccination. All receptors derive from an adult in good health.

CDR3 in DNA: TGTGCCAGCAGTTTAATTCGAGCAAACTACGAGCAGTACTTC. It encodes CASSLIRANYEQYF. This chain uses TRBV28 with TRBJ2-7; D unresolved. Trimming removed 2 bases at V and 3 bases at J, with 11 bases between. The CDR3 has 14 residues. Looked up from germline, CDR1 is MDHEN and CDR2 is SYDVKM.

The gene calls are TRBV28 and TRBJ2-7; 10 positions agree with TRBD1. V shed 5 bases, J shed 3 bases, and the junction held 7 bases outside the gene matches. Germline V gene lookup returns CDR1 MDHEN and CDR2 SYDVKM. CDR3 length: 15 amino acids. The chain's CDR3 is CASSPLGQGDYEQYF. DNA for the CDR3: TGTGCCAGCAGTCCGCTAGGACAGGGGGACTACGAGCAGTACTTC.

This clone was detected only a few times. The chain combines TRBV27 with TRBJ2-1, with D hard to call. Germline values: CDR1 MNHEY, CDR2 SMNVEV (reference sequence). V was cut by 0 bases and J by 3 bases, with 0 bases left in between. The CDR3 runs to 12 residues. The CDR3 nucleotides are TGTGCCAGCAGTTTATCCTACAATGAGCAGTTCTTC. This translates into CASSLSYNEQFF.

Remarks on this clone: The junction departs from the called germline gene at one end, perhaps through a read error. This chain joins TRBV28 and TRBJ2-1, with TRBD1 matching over 7 bases. The CDR3 has 12 residues. CDR1 is MDHEN and CDR2 is SYDVKM in the germline V gene. CDR3 residues: CAGSLQGNEQFF. CDR3 nucleotides: TGTGCCGGCAGCCTACAGGGGAATGAGCAGTTCTTC.

The rearrangement uses TRBV29-1 and TRBJ1-5, with D perhaps TRBD1 (5 bases). This CDR3 is 12 amino acids long. Germline V gene data show CDR1 as SQVTM and CDR2 as ANQGSEA. The V and J ends lost 6 bases and 3 bases respectively, with 9 bases between them. CDR3 sequence reads: CSVGQPNQPQHF. CDR3 nucleotides: TGCAGCGTGGGGCAGCCCAATCAGCCCCAGCATTTT.

CDR3 coding DNA: TGTGCCAGCAGCTTGACCATTTACACTGAAGCTTTCTTT. Protein: CASSLTIYTEAFF. The rearrangement links TRBV7-9 to TRBJ1-1; D is ambiguous. Per the germline V gene, CDR1 is SEHNR and CDR2 is FQNEAQ (reference sequence). The CDR3 consists of 13 residues. Trimming took off 3 bases at V and 3 bases at J, with 8 bases between the two ends.

This clone was observed once. The V call is TRBV28, the J call TRBJ1-1, with D perhaps TRBD1 (6 bases). V lost 8 bases, J lost 0 bases, and 10 bases lay in between. The germline CDR1 and CDR2 sequences are MDHEN and SYDVKM. The CDR3 has 13 amino acids. CDR3 sequence: CASHTGMNTEAFF. The DNA of the CDR3 is TGTGCCAGCCACACAGGGATGAACACTGAAGCTTTCTTT.

This clone was detected only a few times. This chain uses TRBV12-3 or TRBV12-4 with TRBJ2-7, with 7 bases fitting TRBD1. J gave up 6 bases and V 6 bases, and 5 bases lay outside the gene matches. This CDR3 is 12 amino acids long. The CDR3 nucleotides are TGTGCCAGCAGACAAGGGGGCCGCGAGCAGTACTTC. Its translation: CASRQGGREQYF.

The chain carries TRBV13 and TRBJ2-1; 14 bases align to TRBD2. Trimming removed 5 bases from V and 7 bases from J; junction bases left unmatched: 13. This CDR3 has 18 amino acids. Germline CDR1 reads PRHDT; CDR2 reads FYEKMQ (reference sequence). For the CDR3, the DNA is TGTGCCAGCAGCGAGGGACTAGCGGGAGTAACCATAGGGAATGAGCAGTTCTTC. Residues: CASSEGLAGVTIGNEQFF.

V is TRBV28 and J is TRBJ2-7; 9 nucleotides align to TRBD1. CDR3 length: 14 amino acids. Looked up from germline, CDR1 is MDHEN and CDR2 is SYDVKM. J lost 1 base, V lost 7 bases, and 5 bases had no gene match. DNA for the CDR3: TGTGCCAGCACCGGGACAGGGCCGTCCTACGAGCAGTACTTC. Amino acids: CASTGTGPSYEQYF.

The J gene is TRBJ2-2, the V gene TRBV30; 9 bases fit TRBD1. Trimming at V came to 8 bases and at J to 2 bases, leaving 6 bases not matched to a gene. This CDR3 region has 14 residues. The germline gives CDR1 GTSNPN, CDR2 SVGIG (reference sequence). CDR3 nucleotides: TGTGCCCAAGAGGGACAGGGAAACACCGGGGAGCTGTTTTTT. It specifies CAQEGQGNTGELFF.

A single count supports this clone. The V gene is TRBV2, the J gene TRBJ1-1; 7 nucleotides agree with TRBD1. Trimming removed 6 bases from V and 0 bases from J; junction bases left unmatched: 4. Germline V CDR1 and CDR2: SNHLY, FYNNEI. This CDR3 comprises 14 residues. The CDR3 loop is CASRGGQMNTEAFF. Here the CDR3 DNA reads TGTGCCAGCAGGGGGGGACAGATGAACACTGAAGCTTTCTTT.

This chain joins TRBV9 and TRBJ2-1; D not resolved. Trimming shortened V by 5 bases and J by 5 bases, and 23 bases separated the two germline ends. The CDR3 covers 17 residues. CDR1 and CDR2 (germline): SGDLS, YYNGEE. The CDR3 spells CASRRRLQRDTDNEQFF. Written as DNA, the CDR3 is TGTGCCAGCAGGAGAAGGCTCCAGCGAGATACGGACAATGAGCAGTTCTTC.

The chain combines TRBV18 with TRBJ2-7; 9 nucleotides align to TRBD2. Germline V gives CDR1 KGHSH, CDR2 LQKENI. The CDR3 runs to 16 residues. The ends lost 2 bases at V and 1 base at J; junction bases unmatched: 6. This CDR3 is CASSPTLAGASYEQYF. In DNA form, the CDR3 reads TGTGCCAGCTCACCAACTTTAGCGGGAGCGTCCTACGAGCAGTACTTC. Supplemented by reference TRBV18 and TRBJ2-7, the full variable domain reads NAGVMQNPRHLVRRRGQEARLRCSPMKGHSHVYWYRQLPEEGLKFMVYLQKENIIDESGMPKERFSAEFPKEGPSILRIQQVVRGDSAAYFCASSPTLAGASYEQYFGPGTRLTVT.

Here the CDR3 reads CASSSTRRGNTIYF. As DNA, the CDR3 is TGTGCCAGCAGTTCTACGAGACGGGGAAACACCATATATTTT. The chain carries TRBV28 and TRBJ1-3; D unclear. The germline V and J ends were trimmed by 4 bases and 4 bases, with 11 bases remaining between them. Germline CDR1 and CDR2: MDHEN and SYDVKM. This CDR3 comprises 14 residues.

The chain joins TRBV5-1 to TRBJ1-2, with 9 bases matching TRBD1. J lost 6 bases, V lost 4 bases, and 10 bases had no gene match. CDR1 and CDR2 (germline): SGHRS, YFSETQ. The CDR3 sequence is 15 residues long. CDR3 in amino acids: CASSPGQGRGHGYTF. CDR3 bases: TGCGCCAGCAGCCCCGGACAGGGGAGGGGACATGGCTACACCTTC.

The V call is TRBV3-1 (or the pseudogene TRBV3-2), the J call TRBJ1-5; the D is unclear. Germline CDR1 is LGHDT and CDR2 is YNNKEL (reference sequence). The CDR3 consists of 12 residues. Trimming removed 2 bases from V and 6 bases from J, with 5 bases in between. The CDR3, as DNA: TGTGCCAGCAGCCAATTGGGTCAGCCCCAGCATTTT. Amino acids: CASSQLGQPQHF.

V is TRBV2 and J is TRBJ2-1, with unresolved D. CDR3 length: 13 amino acids. Germline assignment: CDR1 SNHLY and CDR2 FYNNEI. The CDR3 sequence is CGTTASSYNEQFF. DNA of the CDR3: TGTGGCACGACGGCGAGCTCCTACAATGAGCAGTTCTTC.

V gene TRBV2 combines with J gene TRBJ2-2; possible D gene TRBD2, 6 bases. Trimming cost V 5 bases and J 5 bases, with 21 bases left between them. CDR3 length equals 17 residues. The germline gives CDR1 SNHLY, CDR2 FYNNEI. The CDR3 is CASSPILGGEVTGELFF. The DNA of the CDR3 is TGTGCCAGCAGTCCGATCTTGGGGGGAGAGGTGACCGGGGAGCTGTTTTTT.

The chain carries TRBV4-1 and TRBJ2-3; 7 bases align to TRBD2. With 4 bases clipped from V and 4 bases from J, the junction kept 11 bases outside the gene matches. The length of the CDR3 is 16 residues. The germline V gene encodes CDR1 MGHRA and CDR2 YSYEKL. CDR3 coding DNA: TGCGCCAGCAGCCTCTCCGGGAGGTCCGACGCAGATACGCAGTATTTT. The encoded protein is CASSLSGRSDADTQYF.